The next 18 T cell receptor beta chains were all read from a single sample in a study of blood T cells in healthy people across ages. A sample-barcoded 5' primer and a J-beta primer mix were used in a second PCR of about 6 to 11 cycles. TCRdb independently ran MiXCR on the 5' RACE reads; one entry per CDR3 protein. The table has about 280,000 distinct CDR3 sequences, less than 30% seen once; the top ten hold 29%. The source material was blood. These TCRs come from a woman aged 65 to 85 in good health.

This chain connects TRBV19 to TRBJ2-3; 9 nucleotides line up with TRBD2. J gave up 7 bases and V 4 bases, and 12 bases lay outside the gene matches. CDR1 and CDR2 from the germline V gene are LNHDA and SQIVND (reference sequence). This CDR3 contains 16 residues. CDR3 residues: CASSTLLAGGPYTQYF. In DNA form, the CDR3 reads TGTGCCAGTAGTACCCTCCTTGCGGGAGGGCCGTATACGCAGTATTTT.

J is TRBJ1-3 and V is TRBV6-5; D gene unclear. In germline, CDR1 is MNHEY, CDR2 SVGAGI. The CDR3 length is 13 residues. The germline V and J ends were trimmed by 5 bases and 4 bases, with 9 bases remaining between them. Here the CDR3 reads CASSLAIGNTIYF. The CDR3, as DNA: TGTGCCAGCAGTCTCGCTATCGGAAACACCATATATTTT.

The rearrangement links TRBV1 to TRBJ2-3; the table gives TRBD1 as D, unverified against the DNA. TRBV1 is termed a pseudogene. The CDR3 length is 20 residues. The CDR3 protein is CTSSHVFRATLLGLTDTQYF. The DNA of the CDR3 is TGCACCAGCAGCCACGTGTTCCGGGCTACGCTCCTGGGGCTCACAGATACGCAGTATTTT.

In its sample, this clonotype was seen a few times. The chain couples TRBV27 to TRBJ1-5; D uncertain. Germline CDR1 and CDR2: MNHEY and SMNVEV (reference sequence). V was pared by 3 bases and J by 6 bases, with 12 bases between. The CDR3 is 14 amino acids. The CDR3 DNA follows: TGTGCCAGCAGTTTTCGGGGTCGCGGTCAGCCCCAGCATTTT. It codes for CASSFRGRGQPQHF.

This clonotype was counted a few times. The CDR3 DNA sequence: TGCAGCGTGGGGACAGCCGACGAGCAGTACTTC. Amino acid sequence: CSVGTADEQYF. This rearrangement joins TRBV29-1 to TRBJ2-7; the match to TRBD1 covers 7 bases. V gave up 6 bases and J gave up 5 bases; unmatched junction bases: 4. This CDR3 region has 11 residues. CDR1 and CDR2 (germline): SQVTM, ANQGSEA.

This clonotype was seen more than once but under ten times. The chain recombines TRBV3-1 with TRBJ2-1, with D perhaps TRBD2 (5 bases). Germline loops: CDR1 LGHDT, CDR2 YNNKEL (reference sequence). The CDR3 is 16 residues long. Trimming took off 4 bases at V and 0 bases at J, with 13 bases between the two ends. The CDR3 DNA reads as TGTGCCAGCAGCCCTTTAGCGTTATGCTCCTACAATGAGCAGTTCTTC. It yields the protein CASSPLALCSYNEQFF.

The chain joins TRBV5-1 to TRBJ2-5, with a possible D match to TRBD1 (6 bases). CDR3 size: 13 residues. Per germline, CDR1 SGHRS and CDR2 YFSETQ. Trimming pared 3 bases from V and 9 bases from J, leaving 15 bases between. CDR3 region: CASSSRTEGAQYF. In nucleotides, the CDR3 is TGCGCCAGCAGCTCTCGGACAGAGGGGGCCCAGTACTTC.

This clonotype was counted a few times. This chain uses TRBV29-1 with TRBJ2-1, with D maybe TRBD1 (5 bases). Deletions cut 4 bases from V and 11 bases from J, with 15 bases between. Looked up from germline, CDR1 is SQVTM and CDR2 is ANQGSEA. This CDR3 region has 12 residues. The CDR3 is CSVGAGLWKQFF. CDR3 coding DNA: TGCAGCGTTGGGGCAGGGTTGTGGAAGCAGTTCTTC.

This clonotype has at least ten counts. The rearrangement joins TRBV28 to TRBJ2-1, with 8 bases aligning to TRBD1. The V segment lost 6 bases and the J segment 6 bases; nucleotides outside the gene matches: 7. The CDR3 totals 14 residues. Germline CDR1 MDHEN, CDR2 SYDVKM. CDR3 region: CASSPGTGRNEQFF. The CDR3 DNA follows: TGTGCCAGCAGCCCCGGGACAGGTCGCAATGAGCAGTTCTTC. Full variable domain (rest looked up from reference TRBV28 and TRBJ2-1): DVKVTQSSRYLVKRTGEKVFLECVQDMDHENMFWYRQDPGLGLRLIYFSYDVKMKEKGDIPEGYSVSREKKERFSLILESASTNQTSMYLCASSPGTGRNEQFFGPGTRLTVL.

The CDR3: CASSPGQGGGVRGYTF. The CDR3 DNA reads TGTGCCAGCAGCCCGGGACAGGGAGGAGGGGTGCGTGGCTACACCTTC. The rearrangement links TRBV27 to TRBJ1-2; 9 bases are a match to TRBD1. V was clipped by 6 bases and J by 7 bases; unmatched bases: 15. The germline gives CDR1 MNHEY, CDR2 SMNVEV (reference sequence). This CDR3 is 16 amino acids long.

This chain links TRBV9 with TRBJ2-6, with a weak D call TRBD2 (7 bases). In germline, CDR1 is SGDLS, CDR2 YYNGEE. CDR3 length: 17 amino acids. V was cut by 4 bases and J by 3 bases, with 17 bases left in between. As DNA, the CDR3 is TGTGCCAGCAGCCCAAAGGGAGGGGGAATTGGGGCCAACGTCCTGACTTTC. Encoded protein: CASSPKGGGIGANVLTF.

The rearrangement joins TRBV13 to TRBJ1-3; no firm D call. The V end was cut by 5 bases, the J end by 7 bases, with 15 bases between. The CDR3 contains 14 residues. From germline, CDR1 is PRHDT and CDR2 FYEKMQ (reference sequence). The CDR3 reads CASSQTIGRNTIYF. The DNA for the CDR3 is TGTGCCAGCAGCCAGACAATTGGGCGGAACACCATATATTTT.

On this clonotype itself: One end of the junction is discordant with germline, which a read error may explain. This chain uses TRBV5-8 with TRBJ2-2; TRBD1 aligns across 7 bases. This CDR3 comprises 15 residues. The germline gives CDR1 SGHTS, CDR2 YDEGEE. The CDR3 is CASSSGTVRTGEPFF. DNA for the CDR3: TGTGCCAGCAGCTCCGGGACAGTGAGAACCGGGGAGCCGTTTTTT.

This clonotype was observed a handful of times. The CDR3 spells CASSGGQTTADTQYF. The DNA for the CDR3 is TGCGCCAGCAGCGGGGGACAGACGACGGCAGATACGCAGTATTTT. The chain recombines TRBV5-1 with TRBJ2-3, with 7 bases matching TRBD1. V shed 4 bases, J shed 4 bases, and the junction held 9 bases outside the gene matches. This CDR3 is built from 15 residues. Germline V CDR1 and CDR2: SGHRS, YFSETQ.

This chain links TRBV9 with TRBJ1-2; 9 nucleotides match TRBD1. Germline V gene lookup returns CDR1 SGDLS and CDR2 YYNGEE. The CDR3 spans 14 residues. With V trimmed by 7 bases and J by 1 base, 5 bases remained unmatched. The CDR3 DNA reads TGTGCCAGCGGACGACAGGGGGGTAACTATGGCTACACCTTC. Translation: CASGRQGGNYGYTF.

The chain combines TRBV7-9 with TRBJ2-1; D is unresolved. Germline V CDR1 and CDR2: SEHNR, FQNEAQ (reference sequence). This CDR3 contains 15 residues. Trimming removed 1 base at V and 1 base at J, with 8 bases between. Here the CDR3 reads CASSLGEQSYNEQFF. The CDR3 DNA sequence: TGTGCCAGCAGCTTAGGGGAACAATCCTACAATGAGCAGTTCTTC.

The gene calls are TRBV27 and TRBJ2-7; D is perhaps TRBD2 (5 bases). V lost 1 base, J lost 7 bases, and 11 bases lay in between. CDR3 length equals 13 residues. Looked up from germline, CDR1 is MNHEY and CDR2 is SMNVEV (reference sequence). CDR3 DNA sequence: TGTGCCAGCAGTTTATACGGGGATTGGGAGCAGTACTTC. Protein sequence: CASSLYGDWEQYF.

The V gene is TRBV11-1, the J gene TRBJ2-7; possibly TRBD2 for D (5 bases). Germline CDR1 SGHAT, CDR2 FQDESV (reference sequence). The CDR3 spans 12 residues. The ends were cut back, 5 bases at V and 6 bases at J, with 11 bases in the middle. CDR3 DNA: TGTGCCAGCAGCCCCCCTAGCTTCGAGCAGTACTTC. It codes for CASSPPSFEQYF.